Below are 9 T cell receptor beta chains sequenced from a single sample in a study of a mutant IDH1 vaccine in newly diagnosed glioma. Time point indicated: baseline, week 1 (first vaccination visit). Treatment noted: pre-vaccination baseline after standard-of-care therapy. The data were produced by immunoSEQ multiplex PCR, yet TCRdb's version contains in-frame clones alone and is incomplete. The table includes 85,000 to 100,000 clones, roughly 77% detected once. Sequencing was performed on PBMCs, taken from a glioma patient treated with radiotherapy, temozolomide or both. These receptors all come from a man aged 40-49 years with glioma.

The chain has TRBV6-4 and TRBJ2-7, with no clear D. Between the trimmed V and J ends, which lost 6 bases and 2 bases, there was a span of 8 bases. The germline V gene encodes CDR1 MRHNA and CDR2 SNTAGT. The CDR3 spans 12 residues. The chain's CDR3 is CASRGPTYEQYF. The CDR3 bases are TGTGCCAGCAGAGGGCCTACCTACGAGCAGTACTTC.

The gene calls are TRBV5-6 and TRBJ2-7; TRBD2 might be the D (6 bases). Germline CDR1 reads SGHDT; CDR2 reads YYEEEE. The V and J ends lost 4 bases and 2 bases respectively, with 16 bases between them. The CDR3 length is 15 residues. CDR3 region: CASSPFGTPAYEQYF. The CDR3 coding sequence is TGTGCCAGCAGCCCCTTCGGGACTCCTGCCTACGAGCAGTACTTC. The full variable domain, rest sourced from reference TRBV5-6 and TRBJ2-7, is DAGVTQSPTHLIKTRGQQVTLRCSPKSGHDTVSWYQQALGQGPQFIFQYYEEEERQRGNFPDRFSGHQFPNYSSELNVNALLLGDSALYLCASSPFGTPAYEQYFGPGTRLTVT.

This clone was detected only a few times. The CDR3 coding sequence is TGTGCCAGTAGTGTAGGGACACAGTACAATCAGCCCCAGCATTTT. Residues: CASSVGTQYNQPQHF. The chain joins TRBV19 to TRBJ1-5; possible D gene TRBD1, 6 bases. The CDR3 has 15 amino acids. Trimming removed 5 bases from V and 3 bases from J, with 14 bases in between. The germline gives CDR1 LNHDA, CDR2 SQIVND (reference sequence).

The chain links TRBV7-2 to TRBJ1-1, with D unresolved. Trimming took off 3 bases at V and 4 bases at J, with 15 bases between the two ends. The CDR3 loop spans 15 amino acids. Germline loops: CDR1 SGHTA, CDR2 FQGNSA. As DNA, the CDR3 is TGTGCCAGCAGCTTCCCCTCGGGGAGAATCACTGAAGCTTTCTTT. Amino acid sequence: CASSFPSGRITEAFF.

The J gene is TRBJ1-1, the V gene TRBV5-4; 10 positions agree with TRBD1. From germline, CDR1 is SGHNT and CDR2 YYREEE (reference sequence). CDR3 length: 17 residues. The V segment lost 4 bases and the J segment 4 bases; nucleotides outside the gene matches: 13. The CDR3 loop reads CASSQDPDRGQGTEAFF. The CDR3 DNA is TGTGCCAGCAGCCAAGATCCCGACAGGGGGCAGGGCACTGAAGCTTTCTTT.

This clone was observed a handful of times. The genes are TRBV9 and TRBJ2-5; D call uncertain. In germline, CDR1 is SGDLS, CDR2 YYNGEE. The CDR3 is 13 amino acids. Deletions cut 0 bases from V and 4 bases from J, with 7 bases between. This chain's CDR3 is CASSVAEAETQYF. For the CDR3, the DNA is TGTGCCAGCAGCGTAGCAGAGGCAGAGACCCAGTACTTC.

This clone has a single count. The chain recombines TRBV4-2 with TRBJ2-7; D might be TRBD2 (7 bases). This CDR3 has 17 residues. CDR1 LGHNA and CDR2 YNFKEQ come from the germline V gene. V lost 4 bases to trimming and J lost 0 bases, with 19 bases between them. The CDR3 loop reads CASSPAPGGGISYEQYF. The CDR3 DNA reads TGTGCCAGCAGCCCAGCCCCGGGGGGCGGGATCTCCTACGAGCAGTACTTC.

In nucleotides, the CDR3 is TGTGCCAGCAGCCGGGATCCAGGATCCATGAACACTGAAGCTTTCTTT. This codes for CASSRDPGSMNTEAFF. This rearrangement joins TRBV5-4 to TRBJ1-1, with unresolved D. Between the trimmed V and J ends, which lost 4 bases and 0 bases, there was a span of 16 bases. Germline V gives CDR1 SGHNT, CDR2 YYREEE (reference sequence). The CDR3 contains 16 residues.

Only a few counts were recorded for this clone. The CDR3 nucleotides read TGTGCCACCAGCAGAGATATCGTTAATGAAAAACTGTTTTTT. It encodes CATSRDIVNEKLFF. J is TRBJ1-4 and V is TRBV15, with D unclear. Trimming removed 0 bases from V and 4 bases from J, with 6 bases in between. Germline V gene lookup returns CDR1 LNHNV and CDR2 YYDKDF (reference sequence). The CDR3 consists of 14 residues.